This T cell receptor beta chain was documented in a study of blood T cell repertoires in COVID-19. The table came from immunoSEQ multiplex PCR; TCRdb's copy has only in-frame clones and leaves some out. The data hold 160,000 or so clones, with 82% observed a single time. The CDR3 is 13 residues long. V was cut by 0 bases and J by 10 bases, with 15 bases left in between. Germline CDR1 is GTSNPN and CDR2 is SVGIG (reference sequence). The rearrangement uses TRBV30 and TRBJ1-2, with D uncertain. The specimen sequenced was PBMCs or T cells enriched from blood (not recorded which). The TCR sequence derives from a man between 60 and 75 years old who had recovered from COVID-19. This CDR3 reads CAWSVRGPNYYTF. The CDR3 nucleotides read TGTGCCTGGAGTGTACGTGGGCCCAATTACTACACCTTC.